These 22 T cell receptor beta chains share one sample of origin, sequenced in a study of CD8+ T cells in alopecia areata. Lesional scalp punch biopsies and peripheral blood were collected from alopecia areata patients. The sequencing template was cDNA reverse transcribed from extracted RNA. Profiling relied on immunoSEQ multiplex PCR, and the TCRdb table lists in-frame clones only, not all of them. Of around 8,000 clones listed, around 74% were seen once; the top ten hold over 13%. The sample here was skin, taken at week 0. The source is a human donor with alopecia areata.

The chain employs TRBV10-2 and TRBJ1-1; D is unresolved. The CDR3 is 12 amino acids. The V gene lost 2 bases and the J gene lost 8 bases, with 9 bases spanning the gap. Germline CDR1 WSHSY, CDR2 SAAADI. CDR3 DNA: TGCGCCAGCAGTGAGAAGAGAGCAGAAGCTTTCTTT. Its protein is CASSEKRAEAFF.

In this sample, this clone turned up once. The chain links TRBV5-4 to TRBJ2-3; the D gene is possibly TRBD2 (5 bases). This CDR3 is built from 14 residues. Trimming took 1 base from V and 3 from J, leaving 9 bases between them. Per germline, CDR1 SGHNT and CDR2 YYREEE (reference sequence). The CDR3 loop is CASSLTRETDTQYF. CDR3 DNA: TGTGCCAGCAGCTTGACCCGGGAAACAGATACGCAGTATTTT.

The CDR3 DNA follows: TGTGCTAGTGGCCCAGGGGGCGGTTTAGAGACCCAGTACTTC. Translation: CASGPGGGLETQYF. This chain joins TRBV12-5 and TRBJ2-5, with TRBD1 matching over 8 bases. J was trimmed by 4 bases and V by 6 bases; bases with no gene match: 7. The CDR3 is made up of 14 amino acids. The V gene's germline CDR1 is LGHNT and CDR2 FRNRAP.

On this clone: A junction end diverges from the germline sequence, so it may reflect a read error. In the same sample, other DNA sequences code for this CDR3. The chain carries TRBV6-4 and TRBJ2-1; 13 bases line up with TRBD2. The V gene's germline CDR1 is MRHNA and CDR2 SNTAGT. This CDR3 has 15 amino acids. The CDR3 reads CASSPGTSGDNEQFF. As DNA, the CDR3 is TGTGCCAGCAGCCCCGGGACTAGCGGGGACAACGAGCAGTTCTTC.

The chain employs TRBV7-2 and TRBJ1-6; 7 bases match TRBD1. Trimming at V came to 11 bases and at J to 10 bases, leaving 11 bases not matched to a gene. The CDR3 consists of 13 residues. Germline loops: CDR1 SGHTA, CDR2 FQGNSA. In DNA form, the CDR3 reads TGTGCCCTACTGACAGGGATAGGATCACCCCTCCACTTT. Its translation: CALLTGIGSPLHF.

This clone was seen a single time. J is TRBJ2-7 and V is TRBV19; TRBD1 agrees at 8 bases. This CDR3 is built from 12 residues. Germline CDR1 LNHDA, CDR2 SQIVND (reference sequence). The junction had 3 bases not matched to a gene; V was cut back by 6 bases and J by 5 bases. In DNA, the CDR3 is TGTGCCAGTAGCCCGACAGGGGACGAGCAGTACTTC. Translation: CASSPTGDEQYF.

This sequence joins TRBV6-5 and TRBJ2-7; 10 bases line up with TRBD1. The V gene end was trimmed by 0 bases and the J gene end by 4 bases; junction bases not matched to a gene: 6. Germline values: CDR1 MNHEY, CDR2 SVGAGI. The CDR3 consists of 16 residues. In DNA, the CDR3 is TGTGCCAGCAGTTACTCGTATGGGACAGGGGATTACGAGCAGTACTTC. This encodes CASSYSYGTGDYEQYF.

This clone was found a few times. The V gene is TRBV6-6, the J gene TRBJ1-2; tentatively, D is TRBD1 (5 bases). The V end lost 0 bases, the J end lost 6 bases, and 11 bases lay between the germline ends. Per the germline V gene, CDR1 is MNHNY and CDR2 is SVGAGI (reference sequence). This CDR3 is built from 14 residues. DNA of the CDR3: TGTGCCAGCAGTTACTCGGGACCATCGGATGGCTACACCTTC. This gives the protein CASSYSGPSDGYTF.

This chain connects TRBV10-2 to TRBJ1-1, with no clear D. CDR1 is WSHSY, CDR2 SAAADI, per germline. V lost 6 bases to trimming and J lost 1 base, with 9 bases between them. This CDR3 has 13 amino acids. The CDR3 region is CASSPGRNTEAFF. The DNA of the CDR3 is TGCGCCAGCAGCCCGGGTAGGAACACTGAAGCTTTCTTT.

V gene TRBV7-3 combines with J gene TRBJ2-3; D ambiguous. The CDR3 runs to 13 residues. In germline, CDR1 is SGHTA, CDR2 FQGTGA. Trimming stripped 5 bases from V and 7 bases from J, with 13 bases between. In DNA form, the CDR3 reads TGTGCCAGCAGCCCCCGAGGAAGTAATACGCAGTATTTT. The encoded protein is CASSPRGSNTQYF.

This clone was detected only once. The rearrangement joins TRBV6-5 to TRBJ2-4; TRBD1 aligns across 8 bases. CDR3 length equals 14 residues. The V and J ends lost 7 bases and 9 bases, in that order; junction bases with no gene match: 11. Germline V gene lookup returns CDR1 MNHEY and CDR2 SVGAGI. The CDR3 reads CASTDPGTGGIQYF. The CDR3 nucleotides are TGTGCCAGCACCGATCCAGGGACAGGAGGCATTCAGTACTTC.

This clone was picked up a small number of times. V usage is TRBV5-1 and J usage is TRBJ1-2, with a weak D call TRBD1 (6 bases). Germline CDR1 reads SGHRS; CDR2 reads YFSETQ. The V end was cut by 0 bases, the J end by 3 bases, with 12 bases between. The CDR3 consists of 15 residues. The DNA of the CDR3 is TGCGCCAGCAGCTTGGCGGGGGGCTCGGACTATGGCTACACCTTC. Translating gives CASSLAGGSDYGYTF.

The CDR3 reads CASSLNNSPLHF. CDR3 DNA: TGCGCCAGCAGCTTGAATAATTCACCCCTCCACTTT. The chain links TRBV5-1 to TRBJ1-6; D is unresolved. In germline, CDR1 is SGHRS, CDR2 YFSETQ. Trimming shortened V by 1 base and J by 5 bases, and 1 base separated the two germline ends. The CDR3 runs 12 residues.

As for this clone: In this CDR3 the conserved last residue, phenylalanine or tryptophan, is missing, so a read error is likely. The chain carries TRBV19 and TRBJ1-5; D possibly corresponds to TRBD1 (5 bases). This CDR3 comprises 15 residues. Germline V gene lookup returns CDR1 LNHDA and CDR2 SQIVND (reference sequence). V was clipped by 8 bases and J by 0 bases, with 14 bases between them. The CDR3 nucleotides are TGTGCCAGTGTGAGGGACGTGAATAGCAATCAGCCCCAGCATCTT. Translating gives CASVRDVNSNQPQHL.

This chain links TRBV7-3 with TRBJ2-1; weak D call: TRBD2 (5 bases). The V and J ends lost 0 bases and 5 bases respectively, with 14 bases between them. The CDR3 sequence is 16 residues long. CDR1 SGHTA and CDR2 FQGTGA come from the germline V gene. The CDR3 loop is CASSLTSTGNDNEQFF. As DNA, the CDR3 is TGTGCCAGCAGCTTAACATCGACCGGGAACGACAATGAGCAGTTCTTC.

The genes are TRBV19 and TRBJ1-2; D not resolved. Trimming removed 4 bases from V and 4 bases from J, with 16 bases in between. The germline V gene encodes CDR1 LNHDA and CDR2 SQIVND (reference sequence). The length of the CDR3 is 15 residues. CDR3 region: CASSSSSEQIYGYTF. Here the CDR3 DNA reads TGTGCCAGTAGTAGCAGTTCGGAACAGATCTATGGCTACACCTTC.

This clone was seen a few times. V gene TRBV6-4 combines with J gene TRBJ1-6; D might be TRBD1 (5 bases). CDR3 length equals 16 residues. Germline V lookup: CDR1 MRHNA, CDR2 SNTAGT. Trimming removed 5 bases at V and 4 bases at J, with 15 bases between. The CDR3 DNA is TGTGCCAGCAGTTCCAGGGATCAACGTTATAATTCACCCCTCCACTTT. The encoded protein is CASSSRDQRYNSPLHF.

V and J are TRBV7-8 and TRBJ2-7; D uncertain. Deletions cut 3 bases from V and 2 bases from J, with 11 bases between. The CDR3 loop spans 14 amino acids. Per the germline V gene, CDR1 is SGHVS and CDR2 is FQNEAQ. The CDR3 DNA follows: TGTGCCAGCAGCTTCAACCGTCTTCCCTACGAGCAGTACTTC. It encodes CASSFNRLPYEQYF.

The chain links TRBV10-2 to TRBJ1-5, with 7 bases lining up with TRBD1. The CDR3 is 13 amino acids. Per germline, CDR1 WSHSY and CDR2 SAAADI. Unmatched junction bases numbered 4, after V lost 7 bases and J lost 4 bases. CDR3: CASTDRINQPQHF. Written as DNA, the CDR3 is TGCGCCAGCACGGACAGGATAAATCAGCCCCAGCATTTT.

V and J are TRBV7-2 and TRBJ2-1; D is unresolved. Germline V gene sequence: CDR1 SGHTA, CDR2 FQGNSA. CDR3 length equals 13 residues. Trimming removed 5 bases at V and 12 bases at J, with 17 bases between. This CDR3 reads CASSPLPTYGQFF. The CDR3 DNA reads TGTGCCAGCAGCCCGCTCCCGACATATGGGCAGTTCTTC.

The gene calls are TRBV25-1 and TRBJ1-2; a possible D gene is TRBD1 (5 bases). V lost 4 bases and J lost 1, with 10 bases in between. This CDR3 spans 14 amino acids. In germline, CDR1 is MGHDK, CDR2 SYGVNS. The CDR3 DNA is TGTGCCAGCAGTGGGCCTGGGGGTAACTATGGCTACACCTTC. Its translation: CASSGPGGNYGYTF.

In DNA, the CDR3 is TGTGCCAGCAGTAATACAGGGGAGATTTACGAGCAGTACTTC. Encoded protein: CASSNTGEIYEQYF. The rearrangement links TRBV5-6 to TRBJ2-7, with 7 bases aligning to TRBD1. V lost 5 bases to trimming and J lost 4 bases; unmatched junction nucleotides: 9. Per germline, CDR1 SGHDT and CDR2 YYEEEE. This CDR3 is 14 amino acids long.